A single sample is the source of the 22 T cell receptor beta chains below, sequenced in a study of blood T cells in healthy people across ages. For the second PCR, which ran for about 7 to 12 cycles, a sample-barcoded 5' primer and a J-beta primer mix were used. TCRdb independently ran MiXCR on the 5' RACE reads; one entry per CDR3 protein. The table includes about 840,000 distinct CDR3 sequences, approximately 32% detected once. The sample was also reused in another study, on T cells of mothers and their children.

Sequenced: blood. The receptors originated from a woman between 35 and 50 years old in good health.

This clonotype has only a few counts. The V gene is TRBV6-4, the J gene TRBJ2-3; 8 nucleotides align to TRBD2. The CDR3 length is 16 residues. The V and J ends lost 6 bases and 2 bases, in that order; junction bases with no gene match: 10. Germline loops: CDR1 MRHNA, CDR2 SNTAGT. CDR3 region: CASSANSGANTDTQYF. The CDR3 DNA reads TGTGCCAGCAGCGCCAATAGCGGGGCAAACACAGATACGCAGTATTTT.

The rearrangement links TRBV7-2 to TRBJ2-3, with D uncertain. The CDR3 is made up of 13 amino acids. Trimming took off 1 base at V and 6 bases at J, with 8 bases between the two ends. CDR1 and CDR2 (germline): SGHTA, FQGNSA. The CDR3: CASSLVGMDTQYF. Here the CDR3 DNA reads TGTGCCAGCAGCTTAGTTGGGATGGATACGCAGTATTTT.

In this sample, this clonotype turned up many times. The rearrangement joins TRBV20-1 to TRBJ2-7; D is perhaps TRBD2 (6 bases). This CDR3 contains 13 residues. Germline values: CDR1 DFQATT, CDR2 SNEGSKA (reference sequence). V was cut by 3 bases and J by 4 bases, with 13 bases left in between. CDR3 in amino acids: CSARGSGDYEQYF. The CDR3 region has the DNA TGCAGTGCTAGGGGTTCGGGGGATTACGAGCAGTACTTC.

This CDR3 reads CASSAYRVRDNEQFF. For the CDR3, the DNA is TGTGCCAGCAGCGCCTACAGGGTTAGAGACAATGAGCAGTTCTTC. The V gene is TRBV9, the J gene TRBJ2-1; D may be TRBD1 (6 bases). This CDR3 contains 15 residues. The V end lost 3 bases, the J end lost 5 bases, and 15 bases lay between the germline ends. Germline V gene data show CDR1 as SGDLS and CDR2 as YYNGEE. Based on the CDR3 plus reference TRBV9 and TRBJ2-1, the full variable domain is DSGVTQTPKHLITATGQRVTLRCSPRSGDLSVYWYQQSLDQGLQFLIQYYNGEERAKGNILERFSAQQFPDLHSELNLSSLELGDSALYFCASSAYRVRDNEQFFGPGTRLTVL.

This clonotype has a handful of counts. The rearrangement uses TRBV19 and TRBJ1-2; 8 bases agree with TRBD1. V shed 5 bases and J 6 bases; nucleotides not matched to a gene: 20. Germline V gene lookup returns CDR1 LNHDA and CDR2 SQIVND (reference sequence). CDR3 size: 18 residues. CDR3 sequence: CASSPLVGRQGSNDGYTF. CDR3 sequence (DNA): TGTGCCAGTAGTCCGCTAGTAGGGAGACAGGGGTCGAACGATGGCTACACCTTC.

This clonotype was observed a handful of times. The chain couples TRBV18 to TRBJ2-3; TRBD2 might be the D (6 bases). The V gene lost 2 bases and the J gene lost 11 bases, with 14 bases spanning the gap. Germline CDR1 reads KGHSH; CDR2 reads LQKENI. The CDR3 runs to 13 residues. CDR3 nucleotide sequence: TGTGCCAGCTCACCAGGTCTAGCGATCGGGCAGTATTTT. Protein sequence: CASSPGLAIGQYF.

The chain uses TRBV6-6 and TRBJ1-2, with unresolved D. The CDR3 covers 13 residues. With 4 bases removed from V and 5 bases from J, the gap between germline ends came to 11 bases. Germline V gene data show CDR1 as MNHNY and CDR2 as SVGAGI (reference sequence). CDR3 sequence (DNA): TGTGCCAGCAGTTCCCCGACTGAATATGGCTACACCTTC. Residues: CASSSPTEYGYTF.

The chain uses TRBV20-1 and TRBJ2-1; D is possibly TRBD1 (5 bases). The CDR3 length is 15 residues. Germline lookup yields CDR1 DFQATT and CDR2 SNEGSKA (reference sequence). V was clipped by 5 bases and J by 0 bases, with 14 bases between them. This CDR3 is CSAGLDTSSYNEQFF. CDR3 bases: TGCAGTGCTGGGCTGGACACAAGCTCCTACAATGAGCAGTTCTTC.

This clonotype was detected only a few times. The V call is TRBV12-3 or TRBV12-4, the J call TRBJ1-2, with TRBD1 identical over 7 bases. The CDR3 spans 14 residues. V lost 2 bases, J lost 3 bases, and 3 bases stayed unmatched. This CDR3 reads CASSLRQGDYGYTF. The CDR3 DNA sequence: TGTGCCAGCAGTTTAAGGCAGGGGGACTATGGCTACACCTTC.

The chain carries TRBV20-1 and TRBJ1-6; 10 positions match TRBD1. V gave up 5 bases and J gave up 8 bases; unmatched junction bases: 12. CDR1 is DFQATT, CDR2 SNEGSKA, per germline (reference sequence). The CDR3 runs to 16 residues. CDR3 sequence: CSARTGQGGVYSPLHF. For the CDR3, the DNA is TGCAGTGCTCGAACCGGACAGGGGGGAGTATATTCACCCCTCCACTTT.

V usage is TRBV29-1 and J usage is TRBJ2-5, with 9 bases identical to TRBD2. Losses at the gene ends were 3 bases for V and 5 bases for J; bases not matched to a gene: 16. Germline CDR1 and CDR2: SQVTM and ANQGSEA. The CDR3 sequence is 17 residues long. The CDR3 nucleotides are TGCAGCGTTGATCAGGCGGATGGCGGGGGGGCCCTGGAGACCCAGTACTTC. Amino acid sequence: CSVDQADGGGALETQYF.

About this clonotype itself: The junction and the germline gene differ at one end; a read error may be behind it. CDR3 DNA: TGTACCAGCAGCCCCGGTCCCCTTGAGCAGTTCTTC. Amino acids: CTSSPGPLEQFF. This rearrangement joins TRBV14 to TRBJ2-1, with unresolved D. The CDR3 loop spans 12 amino acids. The germline V gene has CDR1 SGHDN and CDR2 FVKESK. Filled out from reference TRBV14 and TRBJ2-1, the complete variable domain reads EAGVTQFPSHSVIEKGQTVTLRCDPISGHDNLYWYRRVMGKEIKFLLHFVKESKQDESGMPNNRFLAERTGGTYSTLKVQPAELEDSGVYFCTSSPGPLEQFFGPGTRLTVL.

The rearrangement links TRBV6-1 to TRBJ2-2; 7 bases are a match to TRBD1. The CDR3 has 16 residues. The germline gives CDR1 MNHNS, CDR2 SASEGT. The ends lost 6 bases at V and 1 base at J; junction bases unmatched: 8. The CDR3 region is CASRDPRQGNTGELFF. CDR3 DNA: TGTGCCAGCAGGGATCCCAGACAGGGGAACACCGGGGAGCTGTTTTTT.

About this clonotype: This may be a read error: a much more frequent sequence differs by one nucleotide. CDR3 sequence: CVSRESYEQYF. The CDR3, as DNA: TGCGTCAGCAGGGAGTCCTACGAGCAGTACTTC. The chain is built from TRBV5-1 and TRBJ2-7; TRBD1 or TRBD2 may be the D gene (5 bases each). Germline V gene sequence: CDR1 SGHRS, CDR2 YFSETQ. CDR3 length equals 11 residues.

The chain carries TRBV6-5 and TRBJ1-1, with 12 positions matching TRBD1. This CDR3 is 15 amino acids long. Per germline, CDR1 MNHEY and CDR2 SVGAGI. The V and J ends lost 5 bases and 5 bases, in that order; junction bases with no gene match: 6. CDR3 DNA: TGTGCCAGCAGTCGGGGGGACAGGGGGCTTACTGAAGCTTTCTTT. This codes for CASSRGDRGLTEAFF.

The chain combines TRBV28 with TRBJ1-2; D is perhaps TRBD1 (5 bases). From germline, CDR1 is MDHEN and CDR2 SYDVKM. CDR3 length: 11 amino acids. The CDR3 reads CAAGQPYGYTF. CDR3 coding DNA: TGTGCGGCGGGGCAGCCCTATGGCTACACCTTC.

This clonotype was counted a few times. Being one base from a much bigger clone, this may be a read error. The chain joins TRBV12-3 or TRBV12-4 to TRBJ2-1; 9 bases fit TRBD1. The CDR3 is 14 residues long. The trim removed 7 bases at V and 7 bases at J, leaving 8 bases unmatched. The CDR3 sequence is CASKTGTGMNEQFF. In DNA, the CDR3 is TGTGCCAGCAAGACGGGGACAGGGATGAATGAGCAGTTCTTC.

This clonotype has a single count. The chain joins TRBV2 to TRBJ1-1; D gene unclear. Germline V lookup: CDR1 SNHLY, CDR2 FYNNEI. V shed 5 bases and J shed 10 bases, with 8 bases lying between them. The CDR3 has 10 residues. Written as DNA, the CDR3 is TGTGCCAGCAGTAACGTTCGAGCTTTCTTT. Amino acid sequence: CASSNVRAFF.

This sequence joins TRBV5-1 and TRBJ1-5, with a possible D match to TRBD1 (5 bases). The V end was cut by 4 bases, the J end by 0 bases, with 17 bases between. Germline V gene data show CDR1 as SGHRS and CDR2 as YFSETQ. CDR3 size: 17 residues. CDR3 nucleotide sequence: TGCGCCAGCAGCCCCCGTCCGACAGCGGATAGCAATCAGCCCCAGCATTTT. Amino acid sequence: CASSPRPTADSNQPQHF.

This clonotype occurred a few times. The V gene is TRBV3-1, the J gene TRBJ2-5; 7 nucleotides align to TRBD1. CDR1 LGHDT and CDR2 YNNKEL come from the germline V gene (reference sequence). V lost 4 bases to trimming and J lost 0 bases; unmatched junction nucleotides: 5. This CDR3 spans 15 amino acids. The CDR3 protein is CASSPGGSNQETQYF. As DNA, the CDR3 is TGTGCCAGCAGCCCAGGGGGATCTAACCAAGAGACCCAGTACTTC.

The V call is TRBV28, the J call TRBJ1-5; D gene uncertain. The CDR3 contains 15 residues. Deletions cut 6 bases from V and 2 bases from J, with 14 bases between. Germline V gene sequence: CDR1 MDHEN, CDR2 SYDVKM. The CDR3 DNA sequence: TGTGCCAGCAGCCACGACCCTTCAGGCAATCAGCCCCAGCATTTT. Its translation is CASSHDPSGNQPQHF.

Comments on this clonotype: This sequence may be a read error, since a much larger clone differs from it by one base. This chain uses TRBV6-6 with TRBJ2-1; D is uncertain. The CDR3 loop spans 11 amino acids. Germline values: CDR1 MNHNY, CDR2 SVGAGI (reference sequence). The CDR3, as DNA: TGTGCGACACTTCGGGCCAATGAGCAGTTCTTC. Protein: CATLRANEQFF.